This T cell receptor (beta chain) was found in a study of blood T cell repertoires in COVID-19. Overall study: Sample material is recorded as cDNA or gDNA derived from T cells, B-cell-depleted T cells, or PBMCs.

Clones were read by immunoSEQ multiplex PCR, and TCRdb kept only the in-frame ones, dropping some. The sample carries fewer than 11,000 clones, about nine tenths recorded once. The CDR3 consists of 14 residues. V lost 4 bases and J 5 bases, leaving 12 bases between the germline ends. CDR1 is LNHDA, CDR2 SQIVND, per germline (reference sequence). Sequencing was performed on peripheral blood. This sequence was found in a human donor in a cohort sampled during active COVID-19. The chain recombines TRBV19 with TRBJ1-5, with a possible D match to TRBD1 (5 bases). CDR3 protein: CASSKGDGYQPQHF. In nucleotides, the CDR3 is TGTGCCAGTAGTAAAGGGGATGGGTATCAGCCCCAGCATTTT.